The 5 T cell receptor beta chains listed next were all sequenced from one sample in a study of human T cells and chemical hapten exposure. The time point denotes: patch test 1, 2 weeks after DPC sensitization. Treatment specified: therapeutic diphenylcyclopropenone sensitization with weekly scalp DPC. TCRdb re-called the RACE reads through MiXCR, storing one row per CDR3 protein. The profile covers about 380,000 distinct CDR3 sequences, with 4% to 5.5% appearing a single time and under 2.5% taken by the ten largest. The material was whole blood, obtained in connection with sensitization to the hapten diphenylcyclopropenone (DPC). These receptors originate from a woman aged 50 to 60 with alopecia areata. Some clones in this sample may be carry-over from other donors' samples.

There are a few counts of this clonotype. The rearrangement links TRBV7-2 to TRBJ1-5; D possibly corresponds to TRBD1 (5 bases). V gave up 0 bases and J gave up 8 bases, with 11 bases separating them. Germline CDR1 reads SGHTA; CDR2 reads FQGNSA. CDR3 length: 14 amino acids. For the CDR3, the DNA is TGTGCCAGCAGCTTAGCCTCTACACAGGAGCCCCAGCATTTT. Amino acid sequence: CASSLASTQEPQHF.

Many counts were recorded for this clonotype. The chain is built from TRBV7-9 and TRBJ2-6, with D possibly matching TRBD2 (7 bases). V lost 8 bases and J lost 2, with 16 bases in between. The CDR3 spans 16 residues. Germline V gives CDR1 SEHNR, CDR2 FQNEAQ (reference sequence). This chain's CDR3 is CASCRGAGTGANVLTF. The CDR3 nucleotides are TGTGCCAGCTGCCGGGGGGCGGGCACTGGGGCCAACGTCCTGACTTTC.

Concerning this clonotype: A much larger clone differs by one base, so this may be a read error. The V gene is TRBV6-5, the J gene TRBJ1-3, with D perhaps TRBD1 (5 bases). V lost 5 bases, J lost 4 bases, and 15 bases lay in between. The CDR3 consists of 15 residues. The germline CDR1 and CDR2 sequences are MNHEY and SVGAGI. CDR3 residues: CASSPGAGFGNTIYF. The CDR3, as DNA: TGTGCCAGCAGTCCCGGGGCGGGGTTCGGAAACACCATATATTTT.

This clonotype was observed many times. The chain carries TRBV7-8 and TRBJ2-1; D possibly matches TRBD1 or TRBD2 (5 bases each). V was clipped by 4 bases and J by 5 bases, with 12 bases between them. The germline V gene has CDR1 SGHVS and CDR2 FQNEAQ. The CDR3 runs 14 residues. The CDR3 region is CASSYSRGHNEQFF. CDR3 nucleotides: TGTGCCAGCAGCTACTCCCGGGGACACAATGAGCAGTTCTTC.

This clonotype has only a few counts. This chain connects TRBV27 to TRBJ2-1, with 9 positions matching TRBD2. V lost 2 bases and J lost 10; bases outside the gene matches: 6. This CDR3 spans 14 amino acids. Per the germline V gene, CDR1 is MNHEY and CDR2 is SMNVEV (reference sequence). This chain's CDR3 is CASSLAGGSREQFF. CDR3 coding DNA: TGTGCCAGCAGTTTAGCGGGAGGGTCCAGGGAGCAGTTCTTC.